The present T cell receptor (beta chain) was sequenced within a study of blood T cell repertoires in COVID-19 (TCRdb year 2020). In terms of the full investigation: Samples covering the acute and convalescent phases of COVID-19 were provided by collaborators in the United States, Italy and Spain. The material from the prospective study consisted of cDNA or gDNA derived from T cells, B-cell-depleted T cells, or PBMCs. The dataset comprised deeply sampled blood TCRbeta repertoires from subjects exposed to, actively infected with, or recovered from COVID-19. The repertoires were released in a freely available public database intended as a resource for research on the immune response to SARS-CoV-2. The samples were drawn from the first 160 participants of the ongoing ImmuneRACE study and from about 1,200 subjects provided by 6 global collaborators. A de-identified subject ID, COVID-19 status, age in years and sex were almost always included in the sample metadata. Where HLA class I and class II types were available, the types were taken from metadata supplied by the sample provider, not from assay-based typing. Beyond this particular receptor, the publication reports: How much clinical and demographic metadata was included differed by source and by participant, and the metadata was provided uncurated.

The collaborating institutions used their own protocols to collect whole blood in K2EDTA tubes. For TCRbeta analysis, collaborators shipped samples as frozen whole blood, isolated PBMCs, or DNA extracted from either of those sample types. TCRbeta CDR3 regions were amplified from genomic DNA using the immunoSEQ Assay, a bias-controlled multiplex PCR. For the original study's pipeline: The number of nucleated cells in each sample was estimated from the amplification of reference gene primers within the assay. To quantify the absolute abundance of each unique TCRbeta CDR3 rearrangement, sequence reads were collapsed and filtered. For each sample, productive Simpson clonality was calculated by taking the square root of Simpson's diversity index across productive rearrangements. Not all clones reach the TCRdb copy of this immuneACCESS table, which keeps in-frame sequences only. Checked studies attribute under half of the gap to unresolved V genes and leave the rest unexplained. V and J calls and clone size are given by that table; D and trimming were obtained from the DNA. This sample comprises about 69,000 clones, roughly 89% of them detected only once. 4.9% of the sample rests with the top ten.

As to this clone: Its recognized antigen is unknown. Base qualities are missing; no much larger clone stands one base away.

Taken from cysteine to phenylalanine, the CDR3 has 14 residues. Only the CDR3 DNA stays, 42 bases, in frame from base 1. Taken from the germline V gene, the CDR1 and CDR2 loops are SGDLS and YYNGEE. V and J lose 0 bases and 4 bases, and a span of 11 bases separates them. The TCR originated in a woman in her forties or fifties with active COVID-19. The sequenced sample consisted of peripheral blood. The rearranged chain carries TRBV9 and TRBJ2-7; confidence is insufficient to name the D gene. Here the CDR3 is given as CASSVGPGGYEQYF. The DNA sequence follows: TGTGCCAGCAGCGTAGGCCCGGGTGGGTACGAGCAGTACTTC.